This TCR beta chain was sequenced during a study of cytomegalovirus exposure and HLA in healthy donors. Study-level points and caveats: In terms of immune exposure information, only CMV serostatus was available. In a later analysis, parvovirus B19, influenza, CMV and Epstein-Barr virus appeared linked to several top co-occurrence clusters. Productive rates of about 87% or about 30% were seen for most TCR beta V segments in an earlier analysis.

PCR involved 60 Vbeta and 13 Jbeta primers. Method: immunoSEQ multiplex PCR; TCRdb's copy keeps in-frame clones and lacks some. The sample has under 70,000 clones, and its top ten clones hold roughly 2.4%. Germline V gene data show CDR1 as LGHNA and CDR2 as YNFKEQ. Trimming took 0 bases from V and 3 from J, leaving 24 bases between them. This CDR3 contains 20 residues. A remark on this clone: Its target is unknown.

The sequenced sample was PBMCs. The source is a female donor in good health and CMV-seropositive. The rearrangement links TRBV4-2 to TRBJ1-3, with a possible D match to TRBD1 (5 bases). The CDR3 region is CASSQDKPTVFRGGGNTIYF. CDR3 DNA: TGTGCCAGCAGCCAAGATAAACCGACAGTTTTCCGGGGAGGTGGAAACACCATATATTTT.